This T cell receptor beta chain was captured by sequencing in a study of CD8 T cells in Susac syndrome. The study's findings and limits: The number of individuals included in the study's TCR sequencing and HLA analysis was acknowledged as relatively small.

Reverse transcription used about 0.45 to 1 ug RNA and random hexamers. The CDR3 of TCR beta was amplified by immunoSEQ multiplex PCR across 54 Vbeta and 13 Jbeta. TCRdb reprocessed the immunoSEQ multiplex PCR reads via MiXCR and lists one record per CDR3 protein. The table lists about 300,000 distinct CDR3 sequences, about 82% of them singletons. Germline values: CDR1 PRHDT, CDR2 FYEKMQ (reference sequence). The V gene lost 5 bases and the J gene lost 4 bases, with 14 bases spanning the gap. The CDR3 runs 14 residues. In regard to this clonotype: What it binds is unknown.

The authors carried out high-throughput sequencing of TCR beta. They applied it to CD8+ and CD4+ T cells obtained from blood. Multiple sclerosis controls were treatment-naive patients with stable or active relapsing-remitting disease. The TCR comes from a human donor with multiple sclerosis. Sequencing was carried out using CD8+ T cells from PBMCs. This chain joins TRBV13 and TRBJ1-1, with a possible D match to TRBD1 (6 bases). CDR3 DNA sequence: TGTGCCAGCAGCCCCTGGAAGGGGGGCACTGAAGCTTTCTTT. It codes for CASSPWKGGTEAFF.